The 32 T cell receptor beta chains listed next were all sequenced from one sample in a study of Ad26.COV2.S vaccination and SARS-CoV-2 variants. Sample treatment: about 20 received Ad26.COV2.S at low or high dose, single or two shots; about 5 received placebo; per-sample allocation not given. Day 63 after the first vaccine or placebo injection was the time point for sampling. Some clones are missing from TCRdb's copy, which holds only in-frame ones; the method was immunoSEQ multiplex PCR. The repertoire has 200,000 to 300,000 clones, around nine tenths of them found once; the top ten carry about 10%. The source material was peripheral blood, sampled in a trial of Ad26.COV2.S vaccine versus placebo. The receptors originated from a person between 18 and 65 years old who received the Ad26.COV2.S COVID-19 vaccine or a placebo.

This chain links TRBV6-1 with TRBJ2-2; no firm D call. V was shortened by 4 bases and J by 4 bases, with 16 bases between the two germline ends. The CDR3 length is 16 residues. Germline V gene data show CDR1 as MNHNS and CDR2 as SASEGT. The CDR3 coding sequence is TGTGCCAGCAGTGCGAGGTCCACCCGGAGCACCGGGGAGCTGTTTTTT. Its protein is CASSARSTRSTGELFF.

J is TRBJ1-4 and V is TRBV7-2; perhaps TRBD1 as D (5 bases). The ends were cut back, 1 base at V and 4 bases at J, with 13 bases in the middle. The CDR3 covers 16 residues. From germline, CDR1 is SGHTA and CDR2 FQGNSA. The CDR3 reads CASSLVGQGNNEKLFF. The CDR3 nucleotides are TGTGCCAGCAGCTTAGTTGGCCAGGGCAATAATGAAAAACTGTTTTTT.

The V gene is TRBV9, the J gene TRBJ2-2, with a weak D call TRBD2 (7 bases). The CDR3 is made up of 21 amino acids. The V gene lost 4 bases and the J gene lost 5 bases, with 33 bases spanning the gap. CDR1 is SGDLS, CDR2 YYNGEE, per germline. CDR3 nucleotides: TGTGCCAGCAGCACTACAACGGGGGGCGTTAATTGGCCGCCGTTAACCGGGGAGCTGTTTTTT. Protein product: CASSTTTGGVNWPPLTGELFF. Supplemented by reference TRBV9 and TRBJ2-2, the full variable domain reads DSGVTQTPKHLITATGQRVTLRCSPRSGDLSVYWYQQSLDQGLQFLIQYYNGEERAKGNILERFSAQQFPDLHSELNLSSLELGDSALYFCASSTTTGGVNWPPLTGELFFGEGSRLTVL.

This rearrangement joins TRBV4-1 to TRBJ2-7; 12 bases fit TRBD2. The germline CDR1 and CDR2 sequences are MGHRA and YSYEKL. V lost 4 bases to trimming and J lost 5 bases; unmatched junction nucleotides: 6. CDR3 length: 15 residues. The CDR3: CASSPKLAGGHEQYF. The CDR3 DNA sequence: TGCGCCAGCAGCCCCAAACTAGCGGGGGGTCACGAGCAGTACTTC.

This clone appeared a single time. J is TRBJ2-5 and V is TRBV5-4; TRBD1 matches at 8 bases. The CDR3 length is 15 residues. With 4 bases clipped from V and 1 base from J, the junction kept 6 bases outside the gene matches. Germline values: CDR1 SGHNT, CDR2 YYREEE (reference sequence). Here the CDR3 DNA reads TGTGCCAGCAGCGTAGGACAGGGTATCCAAGAGACCCAGTACTTC. Its translation is CASSVGQGIQETQYF.

The rearrangement joins TRBV29-1 to TRBJ2-1, with TRBD2 matching over 10 bases. Germline lookup yields CDR1 SQVTM and CDR2 ANQGSEA. The CDR3 sequence is 13 residues long. V gave up 7 bases and J gave up 6 bases; unmatched junction bases: 6. Here the CDR3 reads CSGGLAGANEQFF. The CDR3 coding sequence is TGCAGCGGTGGGCTAGCGGGGGCCAATGAGCAGTTCTTC.

The gene calls are TRBV6-6 and TRBJ1-1; D perhaps matches TRBD1 (6 bases). The CDR3 covers 14 residues. V was pared by 6 bases and J by 4 bases, with 15 bases between. Germline V gene sequence: CDR1 MNHNY, CDR2 SVGAGI (reference sequence). CDR3 in DNA: TGTGCCAGCAGACCGGGACAACTCGGCACTGAAGCTTTCTTT. Its protein product is CASRPGQLGTEAFF.

The chain has TRBV27 and TRBJ2-7, with D possibly TRBD1 on 7 matching bases. Deletions cut 8 bases from V and 4 bases from J, with 15 bases between. Germline V CDR1 and CDR2: MNHEY, SMNVEV (reference sequence). This CDR3 comprises 13 residues. The DNA of the CDR3 is TGTGCCAGCGGGCGGGACAGAACTTACGAGCAGTACTTC. It is translated as CASGRDRTYEQYF.

This sequence joins TRBV4-2 and TRBJ2-7; the match to TRBD2 covers 8 bases. With V trimmed by 0 bases and J by 5 bases, 9 bases remained unmatched. CDR3 length: 16 amino acids. Germline-derived CDR1 and CDR2 are LGHNA and YNFKEQ. The CDR3 region has the DNA TGTGCCAGCAGCCAAGAGCTCGGCGGGGGGTCCGACGAGCAGTACTTC. It encodes CASSQELGGGSDEQYF.

The chain joins TRBV5-1 to TRBJ2-5; 10 nucleotides agree with TRBD1. This CDR3 contains 16 residues. V was clipped by 3 bases and J by 4 bases; unmatched bases: 9. In germline, CDR1 is SGHRS, CDR2 YFSETQ. The CDR3 sequence is CASSSPRQGAGETQYF. CDR3 nucleotide sequence: TGCGCCAGCAGCTCGCCAAGACAGGGGGCAGGAGAGACCCAGTACTTC.

The V gene is TRBV4-1, the J gene TRBJ1-1; no clear D gene. The CDR3 extends over 13 amino acids. Trimming shortened V by 1 base and J by 1 base, and 4 bases separated the two germline ends. The germline gives CDR1 MGHRA, CDR2 YSYEKL. CDR3 in amino acids: CASSQVGNTEAFF. For the CDR3, the DNA is TGCGCCAGCAGCCAAGTCGGGAACACTGAAGCTTTCTTT.

Here the CDR3 DNA reads TGTGCCAGCAGTACAGTTCGGGGGGAAACGGGTGAAGCTTTCTTT. Protein product: CASSTVRGETGEAFF. The chain joins TRBV28 to TRBJ1-1; possibly TRBD1 for D (5 bases). Germline V gives CDR1 MDHEN, CDR2 SYDVKM. The CDR3 runs 15 residues. V lost 5 bases and J lost 7, with 20 bases in between.

Only one count was recorded for this clone. The chain uses TRBV5-4 and TRBJ1-2; D is possibly TRBD1 (5 bases). The CDR3 length is 15 residues. The V gene's germline CDR1 is SGHNT and CDR2 YYREEE (reference sequence). Trimming left V 0 bases short and J 2 bases short, with 11 bases between. In DNA form, the CDR3 reads TGTGCCAGCAGCTTGGTGGGGCCCTTAAACTATGGCTACACCTTC. Amino acid sequence: CASSLVGPLNYGYTF.

There are a few counts of this clone. The CDR3 bases are TGTGCCAGCAGCGCGGGAGGGACGACGAATACCTTC. This translates into CASSAGGTTNTF. The chain uses TRBV12-3 or TRBV12-4 and TRBJ1-2, with a possible D match to TRBD1 (5 bases). V was pared by 6 bases and J by 14 bases, with 19 bases between. The CDR3 covers 12 residues.

The table lists this clone with a count of one. The V call is TRBV6-6, the J call TRBJ2-7; no firm D call. Germline lookup yields CDR1 MNHNY and CDR2 SVGAGI (reference sequence). This CDR3 region has 13 residues. Trimming shortened V by 2 bases and J by 11 bases, and 16 bases separated the two germline ends. CDR3 sequence (DNA): TGTGCCAGCAGTTACACTGAACGGGCAGAGGAGTACTTC. Amino acid sequence: CASSYTERAEEYF.

V and J are TRBV7-9 and TRBJ2-7; D possibly matches TRBD1 or TRBD2 (5 bases each). Trimming took 3 bases from V and 5 from J, leaving 17 bases between them. The CDR3 consists of 15 residues. Germline V CDR1 and CDR2: SEHNR, FQNEAQ (reference sequence). The DNA for the CDR3 is TGTGCCAGCAGCTTGGGGACCCACGGAGGAAACGAGCAGTACTTC. Protein: CASSLGTHGGNEQYF.

The genes are TRBV6-4 and TRBJ2-1; D is possibly TRBD1 (5 bases). V was pared by 0 bases and J by 5 bases, with 14 bases between. The CDR3 is 16 amino acids. CDR1 and CDR2 (germline): MRHNA, SNTAGT. As DNA, the CDR3 is TGTGCCAGCAGTGACTCGGGCACAGGAACTAACAATGAGCAGTTCTTC. Protein product: CASSDSGTGTNNEQFF.

V is TRBV30 and J is TRBJ2-5; 10 nucleotides agree with TRBD2. From germline, CDR1 is GTSNPN and CDR2 SVGIG (reference sequence). The V segment lost 8 bases and the J segment 0 bases; nucleotides outside the gene matches: 12. CDR3 length: 16 residues. CDR3 nucleotide sequence: TGTGCCGGAGGTCCCTCGACTAGCGGGCACCAAGAGACCCAGTACTTC. Its translation is CAGGPSTSGHQETQYF. The full variable domain, completed using reference TRBV30 and TRBJ2-5, is SQTIHQWPATLVQPVGSPLSLECTVEGTSNPNLYWYRQAAGRGLQLLFYSVGIGQISSEVPQNLSASRPQDRQFILSSKKLLLSDSGFYLCAGGPSTSGHQETQYFGPGTRLLVL.

The rearrangement links TRBV6-1 to TRBJ1-1; possible D gene TRBD1, 5 bases. The CDR3 extends over 14 amino acids. V was trimmed by 2 bases and J by 6 bases, leaving 13 bases between them. Germline V gene data show CDR1 as MNHNS and CDR2 as SASEGT. In DNA form, the CDR3 reads TGTGCCAGCAGTGAATCAATCAGGGTCGCTGAAGCTTTCTTT. Translation gives CASSESIRVAEAFF.

The chain links TRBV11-2 to TRBJ1-1; no definite D call. CDR1 is SGHAT, CDR2 FQNNGV, per germline. CDR3 length: 14 amino acids. V shed 1 base and J shed 1 base, with 7 bases lying between them. DNA for the CDR3: TGTGCCAGCAGCTTAGTTCCCGGGAACACTGAAGCTTTCTTT. Amino acid sequence: CASSLVPGNTEAFF.

The chain is built from TRBV5-6 and TRBJ2-3; TRBD2 might be the D (6 bases). The ends were cut back, 4 bases at V and 4 bases at J, with 10 bases in the middle. The CDR3 is 13 residues long. CDR1 is SGHDT and CDR2 is YYEEEE in the germline V gene. The CDR3 here is CASSLGGPDTQYF. The CDR3 nucleotides are TGTGCCAGCAGCCTCGGGGGACCAGATACGCAGTATTTT.

V and J are TRBV27 and TRBJ2-7; D may be TRBD1 (5 bases). The V end was cut by 5 bases, the J end by 3 bases, with 23 bases between. The germline gives CDR1 MNHEY, CDR2 SMNVEV (reference sequence). The CDR3 sequence is 17 residues long. Here the CDR3 DNA reads TGTGCCAGCAGTACCATCCGTTCAGGGATCCGATACTACGAGCAGTACTTC. It specifies CASSTIRSGIRYYEQYF.

A few counts support this clone. The chain links TRBV10-1 to TRBJ1-2, with D maybe TRBD1 (5 bases). This CDR3 has 13 amino acids. Germline CDR1 WNHNN, CDR2 SYGVQD (reference sequence). Deletions cut 6 bases from V and 0 bases from J, with 8 bases between. The CDR3 spells CASSQGANYGYTF. The CDR3 coding sequence is TGCGCCAGCAGCCAGGGCGCTAACTATGGCTACACCTTC.

V usage is TRBV19 and J usage is TRBJ1-6; weak D call: TRBD1 (5 bases). Trimming removed 7 bases at V and 7 bases at J, with 11 bases between. Germline CDR1 reads LNHDA; CDR2 reads SQIVND (reference sequence). The CDR3 sequence is 13 residues long. The CDR3, as DNA: TGTGCCAGTAAAGAAAGACAGAATTCACCCCTCCACTTT. This gives the protein CASKERQNSPLHF.

This rearrangement joins TRBV15 to TRBJ1-1; D not resolved. The germline CDR1 and CDR2 sequences are LNHNV and YYDKDF (reference sequence). This CDR3 is 16 amino acids long. The V end was cut by 0 bases, the J end by 8 bases, with 19 bases between. CDR3: CATSRDLLQASLEAFF. The CDR3 region has the DNA TGTGCCACCAGCAGAGATCTACTACAAGCCAGCTTAGAAGCTTTCTTT.

The V call is TRBV30, the J call TRBJ2-5; D unresolved. The CDR3 is made up of 13 amino acids. V gave up 0 bases and J gave up 0 bases, with 5 bases separating them. The germline CDR1 and CDR2 sequences are GTSNPN and SVGIG (reference sequence). CDR3 in amino acids: CAWSVQNQETQYF. In nucleotides, the CDR3 is TGTGCCTGGAGTGTACAGAACCAAGAGACCCAGTACTTC.

The chain has TRBV18 and TRBJ2-7; D gene unclear. Germline V gives CDR1 KGHSH, CDR2 LQKENI. With 3 bases removed from V and 0 bases from J, the gap between germline ends came to 15 bases. This CDR3 comprises 16 residues. CDR3: CASSPLGSSISYEQYF. The CDR3 DNA reads TGTGCCAGCTCACCTCTCGGGTCATCTATCTCCTACGAGCAGTACTTC. Together with reference TRBV18 and TRBJ2-7, the CDR3 gives the full variable domain: NAGVMQNPRHLVRRRGQEARLRCSPMKGHSHVYWYRQLPEEGLKFMVYLQKENIIDESGMPKERFSAEFPKEGPSILRIQQVVRGDSAAYFCASSPLGSSISYEQYFGPGTRLTVT.

This sequence joins TRBV9 and TRBJ2-1, with 11 bases that match TRBD2. With 4 bases clipped from V and 5 bases from J, the junction kept 5 bases outside the gene matches. CDR1 SGDLS and CDR2 YYNGEE come from the germline V gene. CDR3 length: 15 amino acids. The CDR3 here is CASSPLAGGNNEQFF. As DNA, the CDR3 is TGTGCCAGCAGCCCTCTAGCGGGAGGCAACAATGAGCAGTTCTTC.

The chain carries TRBV6-5 and TRBJ2-1; D might be TRBD1 (6 bases). The CDR3 has 13 residues. The V gene's germline CDR1 is MNHEY and CDR2 SVGAGI. Deletions cut 8 bases from V and 6 bases from J, with 14 bases between. The DNA for the CDR3 is TGTGCCAGCTCGACAGGTCCCCTCAATGAGCAGTTCTTC. This sequence encodes CASSTGPLNEQFF.

This clone was observed a few times. The chain has TRBV4-2 and TRBJ2-2; 8 bases line up with TRBD2. CDR1 is LGHNA and CDR2 is YNFKEQ in the germline V gene. V gave up 0 bases and J gave up 6 bases; unmatched junction bases: 6. CDR3 length: 16 amino acids. CDR3 DNA sequence: TGTGCCAGCAGCCAAGAACCCACTAGCGGCGCCGGGGAGCTGTTTTTT. This translates into CASSQEPTSGAGELFF.

This chain uses TRBV28 with TRBJ2-7; possible D gene TRBD2, 6 bases. The CDR3 loop spans 14 amino acids. V lost 9 bases to trimming and J lost 4 bases, with 19 bases between them. From germline, CDR1 is MDHEN and CDR2 SYDVKM. The chain's CDR3 is CASAVVGGIYEQYF. The CDR3 region has the DNA TGTGCCAGTGCGGTGGTTGGCGGGATATACGAGCAGTACTTC.

This CDR3 reads CASSQSPGGGGNTIYF. CDR3 nucleotides: TGCGCCAGCAGCCAGAGTCCGGGGGGAGGAGGAAACACCATATATTTT. The genes are TRBV5-1 and TRBJ1-3, with D possibly matching TRBD1 (5 bases). Germline CDR1 and CDR2: SGHRS and YFSETQ. This CDR3 has 16 amino acids. V was cut by 4 bases and J by 4 bases, with 18 bases left in between.